The source of this TCR beta chain is a study of blood T cell repertoires in COVID-19. About the study: The cDNA or gDNA used as material had been derived from T cells, B-cell-depleted T cells, or PBMCs.

Original processing notes: By means of reference gene primer amplification, nucleated cell counts were estimated. This table comes from immunoSEQ multiplex PCR, and its TCRdb copy is limited to in-frame clones, with some not included. V and J calls plus clone size are reproduced from that table; the DNA served to infer D and trimming. The top ten hold just under 0.95% of the sample, which has around 300,000 clones, roughly 89% seen once. Germline-derived CDR1 and CDR2 are LNHNV and YYDKDF (reference sequence). V lost 0 bases and J 2 bases, leaving 11 bases between the germline ends. The CDR3 length is 16 residues.

Sequenced material: peripheral blood. The chain recombines TRBV15 with TRBJ2-1, with a possible D match to TRBD2 (5 bases). The source is a woman aged 40 to 50 who had recovered from COVID-19. The CDR3 protein is CATSRDPGLAYNEQFF. CDR3 DNA sequence: TGTGCCACCAGCAGAGATCCCGGACTCGCCTACAATGAGCAGTTCTTC.